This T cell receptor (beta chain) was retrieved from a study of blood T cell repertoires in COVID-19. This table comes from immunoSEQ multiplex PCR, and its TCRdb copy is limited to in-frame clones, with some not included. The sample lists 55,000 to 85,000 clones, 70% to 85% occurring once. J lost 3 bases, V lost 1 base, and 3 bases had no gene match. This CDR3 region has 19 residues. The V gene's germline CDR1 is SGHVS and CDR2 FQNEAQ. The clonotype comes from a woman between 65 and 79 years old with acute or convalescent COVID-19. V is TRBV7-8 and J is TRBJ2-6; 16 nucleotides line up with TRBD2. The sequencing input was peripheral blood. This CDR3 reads CASSLEGLAGGLGANVLTF. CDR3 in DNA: TGTGCCAGCAGCTTAGAGGGACTAGCGGGGGGGCTTGGGGCCAACGTCCTGACTTTC.